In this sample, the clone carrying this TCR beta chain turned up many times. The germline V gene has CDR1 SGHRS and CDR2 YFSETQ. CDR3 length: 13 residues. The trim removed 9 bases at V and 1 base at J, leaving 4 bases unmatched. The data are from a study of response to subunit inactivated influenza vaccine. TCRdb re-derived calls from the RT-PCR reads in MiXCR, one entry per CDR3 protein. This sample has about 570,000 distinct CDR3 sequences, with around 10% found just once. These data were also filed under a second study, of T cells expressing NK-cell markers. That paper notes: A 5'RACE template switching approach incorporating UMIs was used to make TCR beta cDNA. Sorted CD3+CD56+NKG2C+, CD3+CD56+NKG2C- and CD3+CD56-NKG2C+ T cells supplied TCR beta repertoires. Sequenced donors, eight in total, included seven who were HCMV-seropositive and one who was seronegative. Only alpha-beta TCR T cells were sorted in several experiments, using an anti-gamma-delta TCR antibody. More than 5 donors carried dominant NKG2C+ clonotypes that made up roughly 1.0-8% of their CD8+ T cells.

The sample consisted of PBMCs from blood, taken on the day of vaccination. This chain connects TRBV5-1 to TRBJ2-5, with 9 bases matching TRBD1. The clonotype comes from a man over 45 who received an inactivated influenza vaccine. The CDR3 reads CATRTGVQETQYF. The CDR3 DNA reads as TGCGCCACCAGGACAGGGGTCCAAGAGACCCAGTACTTC.